This T cell receptor beta chain was observed in a study of cytomegalovirus exposure and HLA in healthy donors. Data came from immunoSEQ multiplex PCR; TCRdb stores just in-frame clones and leaves some out. The sample yields around 55,000 clones, 80% to 95% seen once. The CDR3 consists of 13 residues. Per germline, CDR1 LNHDA and CDR2 SQIVND (reference sequence). The ends were cut back, 3 bases at V and 6 bases at J, with 12 bases in the middle. The rearrangement uses TRBV19 and TRBJ2-7; possibly TRBD1 for D (6 bases). The sequencing input was PBMCs. The TCR was taken from a man aged 18 to 35 in good health and CMV-seronegative. In nucleotides, the CDR3 is TGTGCCAGTAGTATTACCCCAGGGGCCGAGCAGTACTTC. Its protein is CASSITPGAEQYF.